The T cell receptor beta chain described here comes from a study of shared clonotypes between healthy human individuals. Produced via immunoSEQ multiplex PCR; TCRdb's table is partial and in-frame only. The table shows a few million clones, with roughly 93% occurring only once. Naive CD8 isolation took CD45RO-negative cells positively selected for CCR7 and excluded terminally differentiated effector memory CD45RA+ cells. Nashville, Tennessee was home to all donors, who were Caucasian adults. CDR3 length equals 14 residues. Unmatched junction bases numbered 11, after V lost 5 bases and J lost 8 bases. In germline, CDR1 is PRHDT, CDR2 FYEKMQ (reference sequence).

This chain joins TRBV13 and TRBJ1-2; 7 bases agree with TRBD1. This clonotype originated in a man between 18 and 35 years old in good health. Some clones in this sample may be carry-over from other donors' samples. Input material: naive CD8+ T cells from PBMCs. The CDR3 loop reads CASSPPDWTGGYTF. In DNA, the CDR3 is TGTGCCAGCAGCCCCCCGGACTGGACAGGAGGCTACACCTTC.